This T cell receptor (beta chain) was obtained from a study of beta chain features in type 1 diabetes. General observations from the study: Resolution of whether HLA type affects TCRB rearrangement was not achieved here.

Trimming took off 11 bases at V and 1 base at J, with 12 bases between the two ends. This CDR3 comprises 12 residues. From germline, CDR1 is ENHRY and CDR2 SYGVKD. A few counts support this clone. Its target is unknown. Since all of the isolated RNA was reverse transcribed, expressed TCRB transcripts were what got sequenced. There were 3.4 million or so reads on average in the naive, central memory and regulatory T cell samples. Profiling relied on immunoSEQ multiplex PCR, and the TCRdb table lists in-frame clones only, not all of them. The table includes about 360,000 clones, roughly 12% detected once.

The J gene is TRBJ2-7, the V gene TRBV10-3, with D possibly matching TRBD2 (6 bases). The sequencing input was naive CD4+ T cells from blood. This TCR came from a man between 18 and 29 years old in good health. CDR3 DNA: TGTGCCTCCCGAAGCGGGTCCTACGAGCAGTACTTC. Translating it yields CASRSGSYEQYF.